Listed below are T cell receptor beta chains from one sample, sequenced in a study of blood T cell repertoires in COVID-19. Repertoires were generated with immunoSEQ multiplex PCR, while TCRdb's copy carries only in-frame clones and drops some. The sample shows approximately 120,000 clones, roughly 74% of them seen only once. The sequencing sample was made of peripheral blood. These receptors originate from a man older than 75 with COVID-19, enrolled during active disease. Both conserved end residues are part of each CDR3. The order of the fields is D gene, clone size, J gene, V gene, CDR3 protein, CDR3 DNA. A D gene is named only where the DNA matches it firmly. Only some rows state a clone size, as once, few, many or a class for expanded clones.

TRBD2	few	TRBJ2-2	TRBV19	CASSRGGTGELFF	TGTGCCAGTAGTAGGGGGGGGACCGGGGAGCTGTTTTTT
TRBD2	NA	TRBJ2-7	TRBV7-2	CASSLGTSVYF	TGTGCCAGCAGCCTCGGGACTAGCGTGTACTTC
TRBD1	NA	TRBJ1-5	TRBV6-5	CASSRTGNNQPQHF	TGTGCCAGCAGCCGGACAGGGAACAATCAGCCCCAGCATTTT
NA	NA	TRBJ1-2	TRBV28	CASSFGTGNYGYTF	TGTGCCAGCAGTTTCGGCACAGGGAACTATGGCTACACCTTC
NA	NA	TRBJ2-7	TRBV13	CASSSNRVSYEQYF	TGTGCCAGCAGCTCTAACAGGGTCTCCTACGAGCAGTACTTC
TRBD2	few	TRBJ2-3	TRBV19	CASSQREGGDTQYF	TGTGCCAGTAGCCAACGGGAGGGCGGGGATACGCAGTATTTT
TRBD2	NA	TRBJ2-7	TRBV4-3	CASSQSEVAGVYEQYF	TGCGCCAGCAGCCAAAGTGAGGTAGCGGGAGTTTACGAGCAGTACTTC
TRBD2	once	TRBJ2-1	TRBV6-4	CASSARLAGYNEQFF	TGTGCCAGCAGTGCGCGGCTAGCGGGATACAATGAGCAGTTCTTC
NA	NA	TRBJ1-5	TRBV2	CASRERGGNQPQHF	TGTGCCAGCAGGGAACGGGGTGGGAATCAGCCCCAGCATTTT
NA	NA	TRBJ1-4	TRBV18	CASSPTGINEKLFF	TGTGCCAGCTCACCAACAGGCATTAATGAAAAACTGTTTTTT
NA	NA	TRBJ2-7	TRBV6-5	CASSPQTGSTYEQYF	TGTGCCAGCAGTCCGCAGACGGGTTCAACCTACGAGCAGTACTTC
TRBD1	NA	TRBJ1-1	TRBV29-1	CSVTGGNTEAFF	TGCAGCGTTACAGGGGGGAACACTGAAGCTTTCTTT
TRBD1	NA	TRBJ2-5	TRBV6-2/TRBV6-3	CASSFRGTGFQETQYF	TGTGCCAGCAGTTTTAGGGGGACAGGGTTCCAAGAGACCCAGTACTTC
NA	NA	TRBJ1-3	TRBV5-1	CASSPPLSSGNTIYF	TGCGCCAGCAGTCCCCCCTTGAGCTCTGGAAACACCATATATTTT
NA	NA	TRBJ2-5	TRBV29-1	CSVTGIRETQYF	TGCAGCGTCACCGGGATTCGGGAGACCCAGTACTTC
NA	few	TRBJ1-2	TRBV28	CASSFSGRGNYGYTF	TGTGCCAGCAGTTTTAGTGGCAGGGGTAACTATGGCTACACCTTC
TRBD2	NA	TRBJ2-1	TRBV28	CASTFGGGAPYNEQFF	TGTGCCAGCACCTTTGGGGGAGGGGCCCCCTACAATGAGCAGTTCTTC
TRBD2	NA	TRBJ2-1	TRBV19	CASSPIGTSGNYNEQFF	TGTGCCAGTAGCCCCATCGGCACTAGCGGGAACTACAATGAGCAGTTCTTC
TRBD2	NA	TRBJ2-1	TRBV7-2	CASGLVSYNEQFF	TGTGCCAGCGGACTAGTATCCTACAATGAGCAGTTCTTC
TRBD2	NA	TRBJ2-7	TRBV6-6	CASSFVSGPFSYEQYF	TGTGCCAGCAGTTTCGTTAGCGGGCCCTTCTCCTACGAGCAGTACTTC
TRBD1	once	TRBJ1-2	TRBV6-1	CASSERPGQNYGYTF	TGTGCCAGCAGTGAAAGGCCGGGACAGAACTATGGCTACACCTTC
NA	NA	TRBJ1-4	TRBV27	CASSTTRQVATNEKLFF	TGTGCCAGCAGTACCACCCGACAGGTTGCAACTAATGAAAAACTGTTTTTT
TRBD1	NA	TRBJ1-1	TRBV25-1	CASSSGTGRFMNTEAFF	TGTGCCAGCAGCTCCGGGACAGGGAGATTCATGAACACTGAAGCTTTCTTT
NA	NA	TRBJ2-7	TRBV7-9	CASSTNTGGDEQYF	TGTGCCAGCAGCACAAACACCGGAGGGGACGAGCAGTACTTC
NA	NA	TRBJ2-7	TRBV28	CASSSSTERVYEQYF	TGTGCCAGCAGTTCGTCGACGGAGAGGGTGTACGAGCAGTACTTC
NA	NA	TRBJ2-1	TRBV5-1	CASSFTGLNEQFF	TGCGCCAGCAGCTTCACAGGGTTGAATGAGCAGTTCTTC
NA	NA	TRBJ2-7	TRBV28	CASRAGGAGGSGQYF	TGTGCCAGCAGAGCTGGAGGGGCAGGAGGCTCAGGGCAGTACTTC
NA	NA	TRBJ2-7	TRBV11-2	CASSRGQLSYEQYF	TGTGCCAGCAGCCGTGGACAGCTCTCCTACGAGCAGTACTTC
TRBD2	NA	TRBJ2-3	TRBV6-6	CASRLAGGDTQYF	TGTGCCAGCAGACTAGCGGGAGGGGATACGCAGTATTTT
NA	NA	TRBJ2-5	TRBV29-1	CSVEGTQLYQETQYF	TGCAGCGTTGAGGGGACACAGCTGTACCAAGAGACCCAGTACTTC
TRBD1	NA	TRBJ2-5	TRBV6-6	CASRDRGSTQETQYF	TGTGCCAGCAGGGACAGGGGGAGTACCCAAGAGACCCAGTACTTC
TRBD2	few	TRBJ2-1	TRBV5-1	CASSLALAGAGEQFF	TGCGCCAGCAGCTTGGCTCTAGCGGGAGCTGGTGAGCAGTTCTTC
NA	NA	TRBJ1-5	TRBV28	CASSSSGQPQHF	TGTGCCAGCAGTTCGTCGGGTCAGCCCCAGCATTTT
TRBD2	NA	TRBJ2-3	TRBV7-3	CASSPRPRLSGATDTQYF	TGTGCCAGCAGCCCTCGCCCCCGACTTAGCGGGGCCACAGATACGCAGTATTTT
TRBD2	NA	TRBJ2-2	TRBV27	CASSPKVLLAGGSGELFF	TGTGCCAGCAGTCCCAAGGTCCTCCTAGCGGGAGGGTCCGGGGAGCTGTTTTTT
NA	NA	TRBJ1-4	TRBV5-1	CASSLSGINEKLFF	TGCGCCAGCAGCTTAAGCGGAATAAATGAAAAACTGTTTTTT
TRBD1	NA	TRBJ1-4	TRBV3-1/TRBV3-2	CASSPQGESNEKLFF	TGTGCCAGCAGCCCTCAGGGGGAGTCTAATGAAAAACTGTTTTTT
TRBD1	NA	TRBJ1-6	TRBV28	CASTRQGGPLHF	TGTGCCAGCACCCGACAGGGAGGCCCCCTCCACTTT
TRBD1	NA	TRBJ1-2	TRBV19	CASSIRDRAGGYTF	TGTGCCAGTAGTATTCGGGACAGGGCAGGTGGCTACACCTTC
TRBD2	NA	TRBJ2-3	TRBV4-1	CASSQEGGSMWTDTQYF	TGCGCCAGCAGCCAAGAGGGCGGGAGTATGTGGACAGATACGCAGTATTTT
TRBD1	NA	TRBJ2-3	TRBV28	CASSFVQGGTDTQYF	TGTGCCAGCAGTTTCGTACAGGGGGGCACAGATACGCAGTATTTT
TRBD2	NA	TRBJ2-1	TRBV7-9	CASSPPFGKRDVNEQFF	TGTGCCAGCAGCCCCCCGTTTGGCAAGCGGGACGTCAATGAGCAGTTCTTC
NA	NA	TRBJ2-7	TRBV28	CASSIGSFYEQYF	TGTGCCAGCAGTATCGGGTCCTTCTACGAGCAGTACTTC
NA	NA	TRBJ2-7	TRBV4-2	CASSQELAASYEQYF	TGTGCCAGCAGCCAAGAACTAGCTGCATCCTACGAGCAGTACTTC
TRBD1	NA	TRBJ2-5	TRBV7-2	CASSLGTGQETQYF	TGTGCCAGCAGCTTAGGGACAGGCCAAGAGACCCAGTACTTC
TRBD1	NA	TRBJ2-1	TRBV6-2/TRBV6-3	CASSYPGTGWDEQFF	TGTGCCAGCAGTTACCCCGGGACAGGGTGGGATGAGCAGTTCTTC
TRBD1	NA	TRBJ1-2	TRBV12-5	CASAYTGGGGNYGYTF	TGTGCTAGTGCCTATACAGGGGGGGGTGGCAACTATGGCTACACCTTC
TRBD1	NA	TRBJ2-5	TRBV5-1	CASSMEGTGWETQYF	TGCGCCAGCAGCATGGAAGGGACAGGGTGGGAGACCCAGTACTTC
TRBD1	NA	TRBJ2-6	TRBV5-4	CASSLAPGGAANVLTF	TGTGCCAGCAGCTTGGCTCCAGGGGGCGCAGCCAACGTCCTGACTTTC
NA	once	TRBJ1-2	TRBV14	CASSQGFQINYGYTF	TGTGCCAGCAGCCAAGGTTTTCAGATTAACTATGGCTACACCTTC